These T cell receptor beta chains were read from a single sample in a study of blood T cells in healthy people across ages. TCRdb used MiXCR to reprocess the 5' RACE reads, holding one entry per CDR3 protein. Of 800,000 to 900,000 distinct CDR3 sequences in the sample, around 62% were seen once. Sequenced material: blood. These receptors came from a man aged 25-45 years in good health. The CDR3 runs from the conserved cysteine through the conserved F or W. The D gene is left open where the match is weak. Clone size is shown for a subset of rows, as once, few, many or a class of expanded clone.

>TRBD2|.|15|TRBV4-2|TRBJ2-3
CASSQLAGAGDTQYF
TGTGCCAGCAGCCAACTAGCGGGGGCGGGCGATACGCAGTATTTT
>.|.|13|TRBV20-1|TRBJ2-4
CSAVPRSGLQQYF
TGCAGTGCCGTCCCCCGCTCAGGGCTTCAGCAGTACTTC
>TRBD1|.|13|TRBV29-1|TRBJ2-7
CSVRDRGSYEQYF
TGCAGCGTCCGGGACAGGGGTTCCTACGAGCAGTACTTC
>.|.|16|TRBV5-6|TRBJ2-1
CASSLEGTTLRRGQFF
TGTGCCAGCAGCTTGGAGGGGACCACGTTACGACGTGGGCAGTTCTTC
>.|.|11|TRBV25-1|TRBJ2-7
CASTRGAEQYF
TGTGCCAGCACACGGGGGGCCGAGCAGTACTTC
>.|.|15|TRBV20-1|TRBJ2-1
CSAREKGVPSNEQFF
TGCAGTGCTAGAGAGAAGGGAGTTCCCAGTAATGAGCAGTTCTTC
>TRBD1|.|17|TRBV9|TRBJ2-5
CASSGTGGLSIGETQYF
TGTGCCAGCAGCGGGACAGGGGGTCTCAGTATTGGGGAGACCCAGTACTTC
>.|many|14|TRBV5-1|TRBJ1-1
CASSLTGLNTEAFF
TGCGCCAGCAGCTTAACAGGGCTTAACACTGAAGCTTTCTTT
>TRBD2|.|14|TRBV6-2/TRBV6-3|TRBJ2-1
CASSQKGLVGEQFF
TGTGCCAGCAGTCAAAAGGGACTAGTGGGTGAGCAGTTCTTC
>.|.|13|TRBV6-5|TRBJ2-1
CASSDQGPNEQFF
TGTGCCAGCAGTGACCAGGGACCCAATGAGCAGTTCTTC
>.|.|15|TRBV7-9|TRBJ2-3
CASSLMRGRLDTQYF
TGTGCCAGCAGCTTAATGCGGGGGCGTCTAGATACGCAGTATTTT
>.|few|19|TRBV4-3|TRBJ2-6
CASSQDWEGANGGANVLTF
TGCGCCAGCAGCCAAGATTGGGAGGGGGCTAACGGTGGGGCCAACGTCCTGACTTTC
>.|many|14|TRBV7-2|TRBJ2-7
CASSLAGSSYEQYF
TGTGCCAGCAGTTTGGCCGGCAGCTCCTACGAGCAGTACTTC
>.|.|16|TRBV7-9|TRBJ2-7
CASSPGPGTGTYEQYF
TGTGCCAGCAGCCCGGGGCCCGGGACGGGGACCTACGAGCAGTACTTC
>.|few|11|TRBV29-1|TRBJ1-4
CSGRYNEKLFF
TGCAGCGGGCGGTATAATGAAAAACTGTTTTTT
>.|.|15|TRBV27|TRBJ2-3
CASSLTGVAADTQYF
TGTGCCAGCAGTTTAACTGGGGTAGCGGCAGATACGCAGTATTTT
>TRBD1|.|18|TRBV7-9|TRBJ2-2
CASSASWDRGMNTGELFF
TGTGCCAGCAGCGCAAGCTGGGACAGGGGGATGAACACCGGGGAGCTGTTTTTT
>TRBD1|few|11|TRBV4-2|TRBJ2-7
CATGQGGEQYF
TGTGCCACCGGACAGGGAGGCGAGCAGTACTTC
>.|.|12|TRBV4-3|TRBJ2-1
CASSQDTGAQFF
TGCGCCAGCAGCCAAGACACGGGGGCGCAGTTCTTC
>TRBD2|few|15|TRBV27|TRBJ2-1
CASSARTSGGNEQFF
TGTGCCAGCAGTGCCCGGACTAGCGGGGGGAATGAGCAGTTCTTC
>.|.|14|TRBV6-5|TRBJ2-1
CASRKQGGNNEQFF
TGTGCCAGCCGAAAACAGGGGGGGAACAATGAGCAGTTCTTC
>TRBD1|.|17|TRBV5-5|TRBJ1-4
CASSSWSGTGINEKLFF
TGTGCCAGCAGCTCTTGGAGTGGGACAGGGATTAATGAAAAACTGTTTTTT
>.|.|11|TRBV29-1|TRBJ2-1
CSVGTIYEQFF
TGCAGCGTTGGCACGATCTACGAGCAGTTCTTC
>.|.|16|TRBV30|TRBJ1-4
CAWSPPGRATNGKLFF
TGTGCCTGGAGTCCGCCAGGGCGGGCAACTAATGGAAAACTGTTTTTT
>.|few|17|TRBV10-3|TRBJ2-6
CAISVVGSPSGANVLTF
TGTGCCATCAGTGTGGTGGGTTCGCCCTCTGGGGCCAACGTCCTGACTTTC
>TRBD2|.|14|TRBV29-1|TRBJ2-5
CSVEKGLAGETQYF
TGCAGCGTTGAAAAGGGACTAGCGGGGGAGACCCAGTACTTC
>.|once|14|TRBV20-1|TRBJ1-1
CSARDPGGNTEAFF
TGCAGTGCTAGAGATCCAGGAGGGAACACTGAAGCTTTCTTT
>TRBD1|.|16|TRBV6-6|TRBJ2-7
CASSYADRGRSYEQNF
TGTGCCAGCAGTTACGCGGACAGGGGAAGGTCCTACGAGCAGAACTTC